Following are 27 T cell receptor beta chains from one sample sequenced in a study of beta chain features in type 1 diabetes. These receptors have no known antigen. Expressed TCRB transcripts were sequenced because the isolated RNA had all been reverse transcribed beforehand. Here immunoSEQ multiplex PCR was the method, and the copy in TCRdb shows in-frame clones only, minus some. Among 600,000 to 700,000 clones listed, around 11% were seen once. Study-wide findings and caveats: Significant though moderate, a shortening of TCRB CDR3s appeared in all four CD4+ subsets of Type 1 diabetes patients.

What was sequenced was naive CD4+ T cells from blood. The receptor set was obtained from a man aged 25-45 years with type 1 diabetes.

The chain combines TRBV28 with TRBJ2-7; TRBD1 aligns across 9 bases. The J segment lost 1 base and the V segment lost 5 bases, leaving 12 bases of the junction unmatched. CDR3 length equals 17 residues. Germline V gene data show CDR1 as MDHEN and CDR2 as SYDVKM. The CDR3 protein is CASSAGPGTGSSYEQYF. The CDR3, as DNA: TGTGCCAGCAGTGCGGGCCCCGGGACAGGGTCTTCCTACGAGCAGTACTTC.

This clone was seen a few times. The chain employs TRBV27 and TRBJ2-2; tentative D call: TRBD2 (5 bases). Trimming stripped 3 bases from V and 5 bases from J, with 10 bases between. This CDR3 comprises 14 residues. CDR1 and CDR2 from the germline V gene are MNHEY and SMNVEV (reference sequence). The CDR3 DNA sequence: TGTGCCAGCAGTTTGGCAAGAGGGACCGGGGAGCTGTTTTTT. This sequence encodes CASSLARGTGELFF.

The chain carries TRBV5-1 and TRBJ1-2; 8 bases agree with TRBD1. The germline CDR1 and CDR2 sequences are SGHRS and YFSETQ. CDR3 length: 14 residues. Unmatched junction bases numbered 2, after V lost 0 bases and J lost 4 bases. CDR3 sequence (DNA): TGCGCCAGCAGCTTGGGACAGGGGATCTATGGCTACACCTTC. Protein sequence: CASSLGQGIYGYTF.

V is TRBV10-3 and J is TRBJ2-7; maybe TRBD1 (5 bases). The CDR3 totals 15 residues. V lost 4 bases and J 1 base, leaving 14 bases between the germline ends. Per germline, CDR1 ENHRY and CDR2 SYGVKD. CDR3 residues: CAISVQGKRSYEQYF. The CDR3 DNA is TGTGCCATCAGTGTTCAGGGAAAGAGATCCTACGAGCAGTACTTC.

This clone was seen more than once but under ten times. V and J are TRBV7-9 and TRBJ2-7; no reliable D call. The V end lost 5 bases, the J end lost 0 bases, and 11 bases lay between the germline ends. CDR1 is SEHNR and CDR2 is FQNEAQ in the germline V gene (reference sequence). This CDR3 has 14 residues. The CDR3 here is CASSRYPSSYEQYF. In nucleotides, the CDR3 is TGTGCCAGCAGCAGGTACCCGAGCTCCTACGAGCAGTACTTC.

This clone has more than one count but fewer than ten. The chain uses TRBV18 and TRBJ1-5; D unresolved. Trimming took 1 base from V and 0 from J, leaving 7 bases between them. The germline V gene encodes CDR1 KGHSH and CDR2 LQKENI. This CDR3 is 15 amino acids long. Written as DNA, the CDR3 is TGTGCCAGCTCACCACAGCCGGTTAGCAATCAGCCCCAGCATTTT. The encoded protein is CASSPQPVSNQPQHF.

The chain recombines TRBV13 with TRBJ1-2; possibly TRBD1 for D (5 bases). The CDR3 consists of 16 residues. The germline V gene encodes CDR1 PRHDT and CDR2 FYEKMQ (reference sequence). V was trimmed by 4 bases and J by 4 bases, leaving 19 bases between them. The CDR3 DNA is TGTGCCAGCAGCTCCGCCCCGGGGCCCCCGCCCTATGGCTACACCTTC. Amino acids: CASSSAPGPPPYGYTF.

This clone was detected a few times. Compared with germline, one end of the junction differs, possibly owing to a read error. The chain employs TRBV7-9 and TRBJ2-1; no definite D call. Germline assignment: CDR1 SEHNR and CDR2 FQNEAQ (reference sequence). The CDR3 contains 10 residues. CDR3 protein: CASSFPPAVF. The CDR3 DNA sequence: TGTGCCAGCAGCTTCCCCCCAGCCGTCTTC.

A note on this clone: Within the sample, other DNA sequences also encode this same CDR3. V gene TRBV29-1 combines with J gene TRBJ1-2; 7 nucleotides agree with TRBD1. Germline-derived CDR1 and CDR2 are SQVTM and ANQGSEA. CDR3 length equals 11 residues. The trim removed 6 bases at V and 3 bases at J, leaving 1 base unmatched. The DNA for the CDR3 is TGCAGCGTCGGACAGGACTATGGCTACACCTTC. Translation gives CSVGQDYGYTF.

This chain joins TRBV7-9 and TRBJ2-3; D is uncertain. The CDR3 runs 15 residues. V was cut by 6 bases and J by 0 bases, with 13 bases left in between. The germline V gene encodes CDR1 SEHNR and CDR2 FQNEAQ (reference sequence). CDR3 sequence reads: CASSPFAVSTDTQYF. Here the CDR3 DNA reads TGTGCCAGCAGTCCATTCGCTGTTAGCACAGATACGCAGTATTTT.

The CDR3 loop is CASSSLGPDALHF. The CDR3 nucleotides read TGTGCCAGCAGTTCCCTGGGACCCGATGCCCTCCACTTT. The gene calls are TRBV28 and TRBJ1-6; possible D gene TRBD1, 5 bases. Germline CDR1 is MDHEN and CDR2 is SYDVKM. The V and J ends lost 4 bases and 14 bases respectively, with 15 bases between them. This CDR3 is built from 13 residues. The entire variable domain, with the rest obtained from reference TRBV28 and TRBJ1-6, is as follows: DVKVTQSSRYLVKRTGEKVFLECVQDMDHENMFWYRQDPGLGLRLIYFSYDVKMKEKGDIPEGYSVSREKKERFSLILESASTNQTSMYLCASSSLGPDALHFGNGTRLTVT.

This clone has just a few counts. The V and J genes are TRBV28 and TRBJ2-1; D is uncertain. Germline CDR1 reads MDHEN; CDR2 reads SYDVKM. V dropped 6 bases and J dropped 0 bases, with 12 bases sitting between them. The CDR3 loop spans 15 amino acids. The CDR3 region has the DNA TGTGCCAGCAGACTCCCCGGCATCTCCTACAATGAGCAGTTCTTC. Protein: CASRLPGISYNEQFF.

The chain has TRBV29-1 and TRBJ2-2; D gene uncertain. CDR1 and CDR2 (germline): SQVTM, ANQGSEA. The germline V and J ends were trimmed by 7 bases and 0 bases, with 12 bases remaining between them. The CDR3 has 14 residues. CDR3 coding DNA: TGCAGCGGTGTGCTGAGCGCGAACACCGGGGAGCTGTTTTTT. Translation: CSGVLSANTGELFF.

The sample holds a few counts of this clone. The V gene is TRBV7-2, the J gene TRBJ2-5; 8 bases align to TRBD2. Germline V gene sequence: CDR1 SGHTA, CDR2 FQGNSA. The CDR3 length is 15 residues. The V and J ends lost 5 bases and 6 bases, in that order; junction bases with no gene match: 11. The CDR3 coding sequence is TGTGCCAGCAGCCCAATAGCGGGGATTGAGCAGACCCAGTACTTC. Translation: CASSPIAGIEQTQYF.

This sequence joins TRBV5-1 and TRBJ2-5; D is unclear. The V end was cut by 5 bases, the J end by 0 bases, with 8 bases between. CDR1 and CDR2 from the germline V gene are SGHRS and YFSETQ. The CDR3 is made up of 13 amino acids. The CDR3 bases are TGCGCCAGCAGGACTCCTTACCAAGAGACCCAGTACTTC. Amino acid sequence: CASRTPYQETQYF.

The sample holds a few counts of this clone. This chain joins TRBV6-6 and TRBJ2-3; D perhaps matches TRBD2 (5 bases). This CDR3 spans 14 amino acids. CDR1 MNHNY and CDR2 SVGAGI come from the germline V gene (reference sequence). Trimming took off 8 bases at V and 4 bases at J, with 16 bases between the two ends. CDR3 in amino acids: CASLLGGSADTQYF. The DNA for the CDR3 is TGTGCCAGCCTCCTGGGTGGGAGCGCAGATACGCAGTATTTT.

The V call is TRBV5-1, the J call TRBJ1-1, with TRBD1 matching 9 bases. The CDR3 consists of 18 residues. Germline trimming cut 5 bases from V and 7 bases from J; bases unmatched to any gene: 21. The germline V gene has CDR1 SGHRS and CDR2 YFSETQ. CDR3 residues: CASSPELQGASLSGEAFF. For the CDR3, the DNA is TGCGCCAGCAGTCCAGAACTACAGGGGGCAAGTCTCAGTGGTGAAGCTTTCTTT. The complete variable domain, with remaining parts taken from reference TRBV5-1 and TRBJ1-1, reads KAGVTQTPRYLIKTRGQQVTLSCSPISGHRSVSWYQQTPGQGLQFLFEYFSETQRNKGNFPGRFSGRQFSNSRSEMNVSTLELGDSALYLCASSPELQGASLSGEAFFGQGTRLTVV.

The chain has TRBV27 and TRBJ2-3; 12 positions match TRBD1. The germline V gene encodes CDR1 MNHEY and CDR2 SMNVEV (reference sequence). V shed 5 bases and J 4 bases; nucleotides not matched to a gene: 10. The CDR3 has 17 amino acids. In DNA form, the CDR3 reads TGTGCCAGCAGTAACCGGGACAGGGGGCACGTCGCAGATACGCAGTATTTT. It encodes CASSNRDRGHVADTQYF.

On this clone itself: The sample carries other DNA sequences with the same CDR3. This chain uses TRBV6-5 with TRBJ1-3; maybe TRBD1 (5 bases). The CDR3 spans 16 residues. Per germline, CDR1 MNHEY and CDR2 SVGAGI. Trimming left V 0 bases short and J 0 bases short, with 9 bases between. The CDR3 DNA follows: TGTGCCAGCAGTTACTCGGGAGACAGCTCTGGAAACACCATATATTTT. Its protein is CASSYSGDSSGNTIYF.

This sequence joins TRBV4-2 and TRBJ1-4; TRBD1 matches at 7 bases. This CDR3 is 17 amino acids long. Trimming took 3 bases from V and 8 from J; bases not matched to a gene: 15. The germline gives CDR1 LGHNA, CDR2 YNFKEQ. In DNA, the CDR3 is TGTGCCAGCAGCCAGAGACAGGGAAGCGGGGTGATGGAAAAACTGTTTTTT. Translation: CASSQRQGSGVMEKLFF.

This chain uses TRBV7-6 with TRBJ2-6; D not resolved. From germline, CDR1 is SGHVS and CDR2 FNYEAQ. V was cut by 2 bases and J by 4 bases, with 6 bases left in between. The CDR3 totals 14 residues. The CDR3 is CASSLMEGANVLTF. The DNA for the CDR3 is TGTGCCAGCAGCTTAATGGAGGGGGCCAACGTCCTGACTTTC.

The rearrangement uses TRBV30 and TRBJ2-2, with 11 bases fitting TRBD2. The CDR3 has 15 residues. V trimming: 3 bases; J trimming: 4 bases; junction bases outside the gene matches: 4. The V gene's germline CDR1 is GTSNPN and CDR2 SVGIG (reference sequence). Here the CDR3 reads CAWSVAGGSTGELFF. In nucleotides, the CDR3 is TGTGCCTGGAGCGTAGCGGGGGGGAGCACCGGGGAGCTGTTTTTT.

This clone occurred a few times. V usage is TRBV29-1 and J usage is TRBJ1-4; tentatively, D is TRBD1 (5 bases). The CDR3 spans 16 residues. Trimming pared 5 bases from V and 4 bases from J, leaving 20 bases between. Germline-derived CDR1 and CDR2 are SQVTM and ANQGSEA. CDR3 sequence reads: CSVTSPPGHINEKLFF. CDR3 DNA sequence: TGCAGCGTTACTAGTCCTCCAGGGCACATTAATGAAAAACTGTTTTTT.

This clone was observed a handful of times. V gene TRBV1 combines with J gene TRBJ2-3; TRBD1, the table's D call, was not compared with the DNA. TRBV1 has pseudogene status. The CDR3 totals 15 residues. The CDR3 protein is CTSSQSIRGTDTQYF. CDR3 bases: TGCACCAGCAGCCAATCGATCAGGGGCACAGATACGCAGTATTTT.

This chain joins TRBV2 and TRBJ1-4; 7 nucleotides match TRBD1. V shed 6 bases, J shed 5 bases, and the junction held 3 bases outside the gene matches. Germline V lookup: CDR1 SNHLY, CDR2 FYNNEI. There are 13 residues in the CDR3. CDR3 nucleotides: TGTGCCAGCAGGAACAGGGGAAATGAAAAACTGTTTTTT. Encoded protein: CASRNRGNEKLFF.

In its sample, this clone was seen a few times. The CDR3 is CASSLQAGDSADTQYF. Written as DNA, the CDR3 is TGCGCCAGCAGCTTGCAAGCGGGGGACAGCGCAGATACGCAGTATTTT. This chain uses TRBV5-1 with TRBJ2-3, with D possibly TRBD2 on 8 matching bases. CDR1 SGHRS and CDR2 YFSETQ come from the germline V gene. The CDR3 contains 16 residues. Trimming took 1 base from V and 4 from J, leaving 16 bases between them. The entire variable domain, with the rest obtained from reference TRBV5-1 and TRBJ2-3, is as follows: KAGVTQTPRYLIKTRGQQVTLSCSPISGHRSVSWYQQTPGQGLQFLFEYFSETQRNKGNFPGRFSGRQFSNSRSEMNVSTLELGDSALYLCASSLQAGDSADTQYFGPGTRLTVL.

The V call is TRBV30, the J call TRBJ1-5; 7 positions agree with TRBD1. Germline V gives CDR1 GTSNPN, CDR2 SVGIG (reference sequence). Trimming took 3 bases from V and 9 from J; bases not matched to a gene: 17. CDR3 length: 16 amino acids. The CDR3 nucleotides read TGTGCCTGGAGCGTGACAGGGTACCGCCCGACGGGGCCCCAGCATTTT. Its translation: CAWSVTGYRPTGPQHF.